This TCR beta chain came from a study of OX40 agonist ivuxolimab in advanced cancers. The study's findings and limits: Low levels of normalized T-cell clonal expansion also appeared in some nonresponders.

No patient had autoimmune disease or received systemic immunosuppression. Blood sampling took place at baseline, cycle 4 day 1, and cycle 7 day 1. TCRdb's table, derived via immunoSEQ multiplex PCR, lists solely in-frame clones and lacks some. The data show roughly 70,000 clones, roughly nine tenths seen once. Concerning this clone itself: The target antigen is unknown.

Germline V gene lookup returns CDR1 MNHEY and CDR2 SVGAGI. The CDR3 runs to 13 residues. V gave up 0 bases and J gave up 6 bases, with 8 bases separating them. The source is an adult with an advanced solid tumor such as melanoma, head and neck, liver or kidney cancer. The input for sequencing was CD4+ or CD8+ T cells sorted from blood, taken in a trial of the OX40 agonist ivuxolimab. V and J are TRBV6-5 and TRBJ1-1; a possible D gene is TRBD1 (5 bases). The CDR3 spells CASSYSQGSEAFF. The CDR3 nucleotides read TGTGCCAGCAGTTACTCCCAGGGCTCTGAAGCTTTCTTT.